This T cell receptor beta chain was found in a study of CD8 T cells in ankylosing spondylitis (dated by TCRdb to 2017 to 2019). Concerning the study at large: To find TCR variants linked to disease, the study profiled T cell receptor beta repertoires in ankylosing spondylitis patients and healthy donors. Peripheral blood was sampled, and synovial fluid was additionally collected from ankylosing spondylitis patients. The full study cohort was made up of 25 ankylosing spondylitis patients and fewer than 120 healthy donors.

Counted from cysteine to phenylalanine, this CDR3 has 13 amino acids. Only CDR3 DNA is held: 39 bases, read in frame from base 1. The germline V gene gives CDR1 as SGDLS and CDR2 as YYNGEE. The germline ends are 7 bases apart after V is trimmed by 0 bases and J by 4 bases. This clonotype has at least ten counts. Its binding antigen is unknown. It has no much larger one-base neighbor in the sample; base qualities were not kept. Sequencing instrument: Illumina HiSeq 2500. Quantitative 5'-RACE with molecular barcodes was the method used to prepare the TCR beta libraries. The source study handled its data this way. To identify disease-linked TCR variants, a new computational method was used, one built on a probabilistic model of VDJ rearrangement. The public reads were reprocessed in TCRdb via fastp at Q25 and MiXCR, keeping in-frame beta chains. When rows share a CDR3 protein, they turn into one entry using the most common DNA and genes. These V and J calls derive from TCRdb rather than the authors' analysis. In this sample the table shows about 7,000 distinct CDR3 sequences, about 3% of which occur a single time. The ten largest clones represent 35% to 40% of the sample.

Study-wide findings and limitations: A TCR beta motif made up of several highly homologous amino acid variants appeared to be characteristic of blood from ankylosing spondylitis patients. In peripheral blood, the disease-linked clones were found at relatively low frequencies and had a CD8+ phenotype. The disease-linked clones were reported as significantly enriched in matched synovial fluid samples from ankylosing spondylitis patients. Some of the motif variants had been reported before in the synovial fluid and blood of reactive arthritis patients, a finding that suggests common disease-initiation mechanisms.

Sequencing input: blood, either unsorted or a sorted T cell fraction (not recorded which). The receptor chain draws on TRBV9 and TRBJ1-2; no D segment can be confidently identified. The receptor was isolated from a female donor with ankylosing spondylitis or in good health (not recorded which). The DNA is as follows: TGTGCCAGCAGCGTAGCCGGAGTCTATGGCTACACCTTC. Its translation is CASSVAGVYGYTF.